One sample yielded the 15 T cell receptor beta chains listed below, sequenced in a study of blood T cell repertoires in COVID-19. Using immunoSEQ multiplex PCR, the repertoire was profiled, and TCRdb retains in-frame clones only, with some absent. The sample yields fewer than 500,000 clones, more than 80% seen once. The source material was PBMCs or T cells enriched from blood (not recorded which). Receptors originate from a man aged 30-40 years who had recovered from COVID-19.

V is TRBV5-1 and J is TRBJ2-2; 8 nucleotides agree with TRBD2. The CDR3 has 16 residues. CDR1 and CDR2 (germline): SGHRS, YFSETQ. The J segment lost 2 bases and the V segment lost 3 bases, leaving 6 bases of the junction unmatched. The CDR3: CASSSIAGINTGELFF. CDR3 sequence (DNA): TGCGCCAGCAGCTCGATAGCGGGAATTAACACCGGGGAGCTGTTTTTT.

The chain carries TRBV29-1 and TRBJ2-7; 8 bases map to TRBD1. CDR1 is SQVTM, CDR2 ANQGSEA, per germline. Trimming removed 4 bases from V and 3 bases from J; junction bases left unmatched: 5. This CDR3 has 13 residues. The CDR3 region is CSVAKDRVYEQYF. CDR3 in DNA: TGCAGCGTTGCCAAGGACAGGGTCTACGAGCAGTACTTC.

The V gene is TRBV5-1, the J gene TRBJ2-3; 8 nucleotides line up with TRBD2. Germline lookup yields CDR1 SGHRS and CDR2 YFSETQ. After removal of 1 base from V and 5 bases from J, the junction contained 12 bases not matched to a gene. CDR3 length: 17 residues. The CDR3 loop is CASSLLGSGSGIDTQYF. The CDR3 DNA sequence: TGCGCCAGCAGCTTGTTAGGAAGCGGGAGTGGTATAGATACGCAGTATTTT. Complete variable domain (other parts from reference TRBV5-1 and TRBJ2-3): KAGVTQTPRYLIKTRGQQVTLSCSPISGHRSVSWYQQTPGQGLQFLFEYFSETQRNKGNFPGRFSGRQFSNSRSEMNVSTLELGDSALYLCASSLLGSGSGIDTQYFGPGTRLTVL.

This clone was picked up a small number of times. CDR3 in DNA: TGCGCCAGCAGCCCGGTCCTAACCTATGGCTACACCTTC. It encodes CASSPVLTYGYTF. This rearrangement joins TRBV4-1 to TRBJ1-2, with D uncertain. Germline values: CDR1 MGHRA, CDR2 YSYEKL. V lost 4 bases, J lost 4 bases, and 10 bases lay in between. This CDR3 is built from 13 residues.

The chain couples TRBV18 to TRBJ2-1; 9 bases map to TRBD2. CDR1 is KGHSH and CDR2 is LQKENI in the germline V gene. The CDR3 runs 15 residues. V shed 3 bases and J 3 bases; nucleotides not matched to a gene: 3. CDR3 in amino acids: CASSPPSGNYNEQFF. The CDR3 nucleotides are TGTGCCAGCTCACCGCCTAGCGGGAACTACAATGAGCAGTTCTTC.

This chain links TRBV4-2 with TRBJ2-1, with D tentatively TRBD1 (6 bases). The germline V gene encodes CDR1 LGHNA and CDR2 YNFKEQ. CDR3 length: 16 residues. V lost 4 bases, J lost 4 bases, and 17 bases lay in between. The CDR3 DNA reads TGTGCCAGCAGCCCCGCCCTAACAGGGCATTACAATGAGCAGTTCTTC. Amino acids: CASSPALTGHYNEQFF.

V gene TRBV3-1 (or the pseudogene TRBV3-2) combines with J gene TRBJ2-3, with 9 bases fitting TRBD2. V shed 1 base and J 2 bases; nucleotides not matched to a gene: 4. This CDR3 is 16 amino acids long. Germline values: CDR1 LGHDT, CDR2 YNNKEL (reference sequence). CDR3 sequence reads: CASSQGRLAVTDTQYF. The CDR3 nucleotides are TGTGCCAGCAGCCAAGGGCGACTAGCGGTCACAGATACGCAGTATTTT.

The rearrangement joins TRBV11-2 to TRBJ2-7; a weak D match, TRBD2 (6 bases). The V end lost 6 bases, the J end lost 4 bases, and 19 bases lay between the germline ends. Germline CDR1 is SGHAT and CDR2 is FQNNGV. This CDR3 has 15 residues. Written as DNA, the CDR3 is TGTGCCAGCAGTTCTACGGATACCGGGGGATACGAGCAGTACTTC. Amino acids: CASSSTDTGGYEQYF.

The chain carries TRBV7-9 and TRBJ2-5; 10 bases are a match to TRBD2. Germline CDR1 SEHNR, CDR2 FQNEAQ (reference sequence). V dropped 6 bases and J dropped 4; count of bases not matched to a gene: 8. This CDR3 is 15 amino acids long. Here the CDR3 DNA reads TGTGCCAGCAGTCTCGGACTAGCGGTGGGAGAGACCCAGTACTTC. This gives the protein CASSLGLAVGETQYF.

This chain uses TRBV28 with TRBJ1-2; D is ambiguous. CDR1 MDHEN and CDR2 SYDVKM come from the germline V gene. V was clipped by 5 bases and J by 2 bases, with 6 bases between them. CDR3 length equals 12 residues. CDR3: CASSDSNYGYTF. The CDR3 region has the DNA TGTGCCAGCAGTGACTCGAACTATGGCTACACCTTC.

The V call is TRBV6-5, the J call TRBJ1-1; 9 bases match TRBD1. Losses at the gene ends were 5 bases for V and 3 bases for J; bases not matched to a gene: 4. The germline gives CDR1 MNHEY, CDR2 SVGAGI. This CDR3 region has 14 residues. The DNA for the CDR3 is TGTGCCAGCAGTCCCGGGACAGGGTACACTGAAGCTTTCTTT. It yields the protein CASSPGTGYTEAFF.

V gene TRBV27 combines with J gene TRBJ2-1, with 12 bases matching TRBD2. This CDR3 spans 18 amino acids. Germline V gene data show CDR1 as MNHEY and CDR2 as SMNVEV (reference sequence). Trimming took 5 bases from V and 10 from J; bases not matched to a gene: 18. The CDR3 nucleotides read TGTGCCAGCAGTCCCTCCTTCCAGAGACTAGCGGGAGCGTGGGAGCAGTTCTTC. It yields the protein CASSPSFQRLAGAWEQFF.

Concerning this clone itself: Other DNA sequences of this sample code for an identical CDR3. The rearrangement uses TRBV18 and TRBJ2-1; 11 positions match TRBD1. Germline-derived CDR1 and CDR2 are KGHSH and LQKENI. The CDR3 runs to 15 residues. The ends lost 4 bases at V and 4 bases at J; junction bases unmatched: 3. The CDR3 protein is CASSLGTGGYNEQFF. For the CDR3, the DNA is TGTGCCAGCTCACTAGGGACAGGGGGATACAATGAGCAGTTCTTC.

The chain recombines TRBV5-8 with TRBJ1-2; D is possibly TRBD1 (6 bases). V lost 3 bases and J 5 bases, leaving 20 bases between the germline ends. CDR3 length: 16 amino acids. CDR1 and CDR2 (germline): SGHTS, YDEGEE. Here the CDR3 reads CASSYTTGFPVYGYTF. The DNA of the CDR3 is TGTGCCAGCAGCTACACTACAGGGTTCCCAGTATATGGCTACACCTTC. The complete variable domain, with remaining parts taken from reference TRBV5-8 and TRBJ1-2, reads EAGVTQSPTHLIKTRGQQATLRCSPISGHTSVYWYQQALGLGLQFLLWYDEGEERNRGNFPPRFSGRQFPNYSSELNVNALELEDSALYLCASSYTTGFPVYGYTFGSGTRLTVV.

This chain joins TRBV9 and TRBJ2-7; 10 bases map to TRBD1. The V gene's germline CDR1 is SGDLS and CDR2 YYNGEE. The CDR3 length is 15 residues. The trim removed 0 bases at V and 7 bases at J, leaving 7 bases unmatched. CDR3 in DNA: TGTGCCAGCAGCGTAGCCGGGACAGGGGTTATGGAGCAGTACTTC. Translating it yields CASSVAGTGVMEQYF.